This TCR beta chain was recovered during a study of beta chain features in type 1 diabetes. Study-wide results and caveats: In comparison with healthy donors, patients had naive, central memory and Treg TCRB repertoires that appeared more similar. Insertions were fewer and deletions more numerous at VDJ junctions in type 1 diabetes patients.

Of the isolated RNA, all was reverse transcribed, and so the sequenced material was expressed TCRB transcripts. Produced via immunoSEQ multiplex PCR; TCRdb's table is partial and in-frame only. The sample holds 90,000 to 110,000 clones, roughly 43% seen once. Purity exceeding 95% was reached by all sorted populations. In the case of this clone: The target antigen is unknown.

Looked up from germline, CDR1 is MDHEN and CDR2 is SYDVKM. This CDR3 is 13 amino acids long. The V end was cut by 3 bases, the J end by 4 bases, with 8 bases between. The sequenced sample was stem cell memory CD4+ T cells from blood. J is TRBJ2-3 and V is TRBV28, with a possible D match to TRBD1 (6 bases). The receptor was isolated from a woman between 18 and 30 years old in good health. The DNA for the CDR3 is TGTGCCAGCAGTTTCCCAGGGGCAGATACGCAGTATTTT. Its translation is CASSFPGADTQYF.